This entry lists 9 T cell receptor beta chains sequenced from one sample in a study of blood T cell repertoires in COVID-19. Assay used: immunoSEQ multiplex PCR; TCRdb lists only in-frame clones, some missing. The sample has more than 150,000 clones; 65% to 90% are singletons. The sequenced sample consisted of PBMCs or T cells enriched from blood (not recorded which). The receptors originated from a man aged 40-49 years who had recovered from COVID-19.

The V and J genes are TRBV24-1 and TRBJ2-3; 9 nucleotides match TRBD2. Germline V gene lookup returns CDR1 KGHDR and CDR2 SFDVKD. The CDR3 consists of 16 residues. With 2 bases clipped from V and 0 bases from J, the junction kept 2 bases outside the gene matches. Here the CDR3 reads CATSDSSGRSTDTQYF. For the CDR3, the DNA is TGTGCCACCAGTGATTCAAGCGGGAGGAGCACAGATACGCAGTATTTT.

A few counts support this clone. CDR3 protein: CASSYSDYGYTF. In nucleotides, the CDR3 is TGTGCCAGCAGTTACTCCGACTATGGCTACACCTTC. The V and J genes are TRBV6-2 or TRBV6-3 and TRBJ1-2; D gene uncertain. This CDR3 has 12 amino acids. V was cut by 0 bases and J by 3 bases, with 2 bases left in between. In germline, CDR1 is MNHEY, CDR2 SVGEGT.

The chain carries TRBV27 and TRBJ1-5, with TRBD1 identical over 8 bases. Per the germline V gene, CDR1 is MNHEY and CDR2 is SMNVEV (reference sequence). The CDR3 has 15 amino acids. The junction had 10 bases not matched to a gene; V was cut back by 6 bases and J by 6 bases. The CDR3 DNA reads TGTGCCAGCAGACCGGGGACAGGTCAGGCTCAGCCCCAGCATTTT. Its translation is CASRPGTGQAQPQHF.

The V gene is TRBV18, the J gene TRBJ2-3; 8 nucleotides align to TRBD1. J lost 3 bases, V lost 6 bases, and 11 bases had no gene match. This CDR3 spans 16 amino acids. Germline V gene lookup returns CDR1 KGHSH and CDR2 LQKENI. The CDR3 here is CASSATRGRGTDTQYF. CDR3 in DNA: TGTGCCAGCTCGGCAACCAGGGGGCGCGGGACAGATACGCAGTATTTT.

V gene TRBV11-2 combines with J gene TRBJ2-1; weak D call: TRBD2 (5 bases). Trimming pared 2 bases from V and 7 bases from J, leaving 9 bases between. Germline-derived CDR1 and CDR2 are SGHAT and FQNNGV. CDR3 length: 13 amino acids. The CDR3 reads CASSLNRGNEQFF. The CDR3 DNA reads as TGTGCCAGCAGCTTAAATCGGGGAAATGAGCAGTTCTTC.

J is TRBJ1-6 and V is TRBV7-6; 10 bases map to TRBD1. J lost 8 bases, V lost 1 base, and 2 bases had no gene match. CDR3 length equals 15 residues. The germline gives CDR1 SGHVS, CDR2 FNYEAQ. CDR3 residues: CASSLGQGAHSPLHF. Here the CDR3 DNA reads TGTGCCAGCAGCTTAGGACAGGGGGCACATTCACCCCTCCACTTT.

The CDR3 is CASSGPGQGGNQPQHF. The CDR3, as DNA: TGTGCCAGCAGTGGTCCGGGACAGGGGGGCAATCAGCCCCAGCATTTT. The chain is built from TRBV6-2 or TRBV6-3 and TRBJ1-5, with 11 bases identical to TRBD1. Germline CDR1 reads MNHEY; CDR2 reads SVGEGT. The V segment lost 5 bases and the J segment 2 bases; nucleotides outside the gene matches: 5. The CDR3 has 16 residues.

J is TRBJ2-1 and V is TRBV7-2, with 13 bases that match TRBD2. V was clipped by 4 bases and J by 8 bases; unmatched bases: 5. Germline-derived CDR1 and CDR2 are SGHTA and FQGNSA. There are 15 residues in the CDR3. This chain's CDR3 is CASSSRTSGRHEQFF. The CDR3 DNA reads TGTGCCAGCAGCTCGCGGACTAGCGGGAGACATGAGCAGTTCTTC. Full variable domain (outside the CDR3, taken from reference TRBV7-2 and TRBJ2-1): GAGVSQSPSNKVTEKGKDVELRCDPISGHTALYWYRQSLGQGLEFLIYFQGNSAPDKSGLPSDRFSAERTGGSVSTLTIQRTQQEDSAVYLCASSSRTSGRHEQFFGPGTRLTVL.

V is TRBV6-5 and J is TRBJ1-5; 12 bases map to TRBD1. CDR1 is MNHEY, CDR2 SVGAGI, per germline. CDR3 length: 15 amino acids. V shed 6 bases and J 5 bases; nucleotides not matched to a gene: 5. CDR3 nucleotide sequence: TGTGCCAGCAGCCGGGGACAGGGGGCTTATCAGCCCCAGCATTTT. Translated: CASSRGQGAYQPQHF.